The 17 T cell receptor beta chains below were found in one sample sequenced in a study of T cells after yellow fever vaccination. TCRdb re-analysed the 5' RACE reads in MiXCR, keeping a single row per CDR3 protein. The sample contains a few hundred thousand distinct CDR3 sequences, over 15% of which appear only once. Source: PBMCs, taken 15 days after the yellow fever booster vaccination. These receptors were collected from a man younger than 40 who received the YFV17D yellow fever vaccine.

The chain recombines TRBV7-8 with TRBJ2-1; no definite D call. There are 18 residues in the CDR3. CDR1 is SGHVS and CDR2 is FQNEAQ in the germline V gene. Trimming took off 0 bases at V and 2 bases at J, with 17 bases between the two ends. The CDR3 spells CASSLAGRVADAYNEQFF. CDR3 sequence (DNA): TGTGCCAGCAGCTTAGCAGGACGGGTGGCGGACGCCTACAATGAGCAGTTCTTC.

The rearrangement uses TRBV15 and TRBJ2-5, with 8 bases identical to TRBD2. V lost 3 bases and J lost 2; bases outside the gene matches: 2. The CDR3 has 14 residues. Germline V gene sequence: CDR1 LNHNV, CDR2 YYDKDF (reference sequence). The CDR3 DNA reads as TGTGCCACCAGCAGGCCGGGGGGGCAAGAGACCCAGTACTTC. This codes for CATSRPGGQETQYF.

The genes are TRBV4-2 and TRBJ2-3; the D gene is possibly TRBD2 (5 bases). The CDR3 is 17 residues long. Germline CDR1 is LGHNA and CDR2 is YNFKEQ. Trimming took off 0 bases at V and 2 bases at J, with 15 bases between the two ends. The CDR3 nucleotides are TGTGCCAGCAGCCAAGATCGCCCAGCGGCCTACACAGATACGCAGTATTTT. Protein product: CASSQDRPAAYTDTQYF.

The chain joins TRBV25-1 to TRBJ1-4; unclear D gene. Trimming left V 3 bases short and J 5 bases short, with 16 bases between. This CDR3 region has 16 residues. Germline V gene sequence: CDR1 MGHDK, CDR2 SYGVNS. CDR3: CASSDHLKMGNEKLFF. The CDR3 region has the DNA TGTGCCAGCAGTGACCACCTTAAGATGGGGAATGAAAAACTGTTTTTT.

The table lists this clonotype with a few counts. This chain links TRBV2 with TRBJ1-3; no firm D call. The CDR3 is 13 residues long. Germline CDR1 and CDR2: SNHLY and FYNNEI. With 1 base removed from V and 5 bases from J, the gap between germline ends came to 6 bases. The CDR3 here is CASSEEWRNTIYF. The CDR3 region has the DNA TGTGCCAGCAGTGAAGAGTGGAGAAACACCATATATTTT.

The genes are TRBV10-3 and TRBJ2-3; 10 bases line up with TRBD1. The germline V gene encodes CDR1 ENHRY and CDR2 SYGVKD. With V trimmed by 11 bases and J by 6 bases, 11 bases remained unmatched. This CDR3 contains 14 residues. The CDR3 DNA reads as TGTGCCTCGAGGGGAGGACAGGGGGTGGATACGCAGTATTTT. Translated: CASRGGQGVDTQYF.

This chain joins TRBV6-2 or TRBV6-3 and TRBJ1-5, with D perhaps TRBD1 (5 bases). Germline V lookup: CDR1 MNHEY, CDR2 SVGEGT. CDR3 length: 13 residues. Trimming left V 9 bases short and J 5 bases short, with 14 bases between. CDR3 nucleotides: TGTGCCAGTACGACAGTACCACATCAGCCCCAGCATTTT. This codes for CASTTVPHQPQHF.

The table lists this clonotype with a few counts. The CDR3 bases are TGTGCCAGCAGTTACTCCCGGGAGTCTGCCTACAATGAGCAGTTCTTC. As protein: CASSYSRESAYNEQFF. This chain uses TRBV6-5 with TRBJ2-1, with D possibly being TRBD2 (6 bases). The CDR3 extends over 16 amino acids. Germline lookup yields CDR1 MNHEY and CDR2 SVGAGI. V lost 0 bases to trimming and J lost 2 bases, with 11 bases between them.

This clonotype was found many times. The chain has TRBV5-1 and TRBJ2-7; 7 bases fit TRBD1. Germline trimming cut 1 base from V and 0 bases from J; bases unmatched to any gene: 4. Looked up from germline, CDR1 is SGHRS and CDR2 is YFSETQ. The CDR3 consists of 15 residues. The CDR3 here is CASSLIGDSSYEQYF. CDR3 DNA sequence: TGCGCCAGCAGCTTGATTGGGGACAGCTCCTACGAGCAGTACTTC.

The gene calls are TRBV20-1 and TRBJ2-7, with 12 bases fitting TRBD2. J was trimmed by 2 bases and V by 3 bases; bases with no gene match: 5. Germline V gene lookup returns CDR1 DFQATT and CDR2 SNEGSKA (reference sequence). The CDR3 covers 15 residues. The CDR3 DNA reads TGCAGTGCTAGCCCGACTAGCGGGAGCCCCTACGAGCAGTACTTC. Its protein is CSASPTSGSPYEQYF.

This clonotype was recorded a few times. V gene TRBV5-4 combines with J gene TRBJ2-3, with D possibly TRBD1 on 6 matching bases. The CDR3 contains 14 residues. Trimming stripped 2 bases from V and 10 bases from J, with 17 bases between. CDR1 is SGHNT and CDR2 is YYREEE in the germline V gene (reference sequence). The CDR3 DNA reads TGTGCCAGCAGCTTACAGGGTACTGCTGATCCGCAGTATTTT. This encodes CASSLQGTADPQYF. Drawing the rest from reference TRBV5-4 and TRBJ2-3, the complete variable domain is ETGVTQSPTHLIKTRGQQVTLRCSSQSGHNTVSWYQQALGQGPQFIFQYYREEENGRGNFPPRFSGLQFPNYSSELNVNALELDDSALYLCASSLQGTADPQYFGPGTRLTVL.

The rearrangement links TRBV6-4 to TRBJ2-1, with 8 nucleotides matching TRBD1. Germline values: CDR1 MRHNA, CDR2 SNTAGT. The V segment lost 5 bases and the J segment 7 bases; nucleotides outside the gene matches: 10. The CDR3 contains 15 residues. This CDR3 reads CASSTTPGGRNEQFF. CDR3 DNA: TGTGCCAGCAGTACCACCCCAGGGGGCAGGAATGAGCAGTTCTTC.

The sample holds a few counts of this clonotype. CDR3 bases: TGCGCCAGCAGCATCGAGCAGTACTTC. Encoded protein: CASSIEQYF. The J gene is TRBJ2-7, the V gene TRBV10-1, with no clear D. The CDR3 totals 9 residues. Trimming removed 6 bases at V and 6 bases at J, with 3 bases between. The germline V gene encodes CDR1 WNHNN and CDR2 SYGVQD (reference sequence).

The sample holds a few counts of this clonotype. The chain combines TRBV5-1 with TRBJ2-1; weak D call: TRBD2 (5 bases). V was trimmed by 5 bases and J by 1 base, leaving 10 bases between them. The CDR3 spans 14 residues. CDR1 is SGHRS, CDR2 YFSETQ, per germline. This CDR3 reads CASRDTGSYNEQFF. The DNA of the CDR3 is TGCGCCAGCAGGGATACGGGATCCTACAATGAGCAGTTCTTC. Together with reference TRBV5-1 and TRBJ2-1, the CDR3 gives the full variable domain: KAGVTQTPRYLIKTRGQQVTLSCSPISGHRSVSWYQQTPGQGLQFLFEYFSETQRNKGNFPGRFSGRQFSNSRSEMNVSTLELGDSALYLCASRDTGSYNEQFFGPGTRLTVL.

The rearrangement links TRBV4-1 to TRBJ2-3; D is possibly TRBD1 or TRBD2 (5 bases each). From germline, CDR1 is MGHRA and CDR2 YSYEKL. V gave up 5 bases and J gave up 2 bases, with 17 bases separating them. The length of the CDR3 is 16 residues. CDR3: CASSFGALLDTDTQYF. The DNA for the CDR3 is TGCGCCAGCAGCTTCGGGGCTTTACTAGACACAGATACGCAGTATTTT.

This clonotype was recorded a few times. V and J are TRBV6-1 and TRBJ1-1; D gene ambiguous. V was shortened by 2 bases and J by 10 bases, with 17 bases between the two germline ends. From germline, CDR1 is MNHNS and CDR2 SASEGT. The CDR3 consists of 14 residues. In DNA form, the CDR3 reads TGTGCCAGCAGTGAATCGGTACAGAGCCTTTCAGCTTTCTTT. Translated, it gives CASSESVQSLSAFF.

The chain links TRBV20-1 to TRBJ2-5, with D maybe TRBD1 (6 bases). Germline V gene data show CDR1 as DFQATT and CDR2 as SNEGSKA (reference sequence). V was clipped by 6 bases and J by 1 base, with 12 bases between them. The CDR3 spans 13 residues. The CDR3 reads CSAFVGAQETQYF. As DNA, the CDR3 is TGCAGTGCATTTGTGGGGGCCCAAGAGACCCAGTACTTC.